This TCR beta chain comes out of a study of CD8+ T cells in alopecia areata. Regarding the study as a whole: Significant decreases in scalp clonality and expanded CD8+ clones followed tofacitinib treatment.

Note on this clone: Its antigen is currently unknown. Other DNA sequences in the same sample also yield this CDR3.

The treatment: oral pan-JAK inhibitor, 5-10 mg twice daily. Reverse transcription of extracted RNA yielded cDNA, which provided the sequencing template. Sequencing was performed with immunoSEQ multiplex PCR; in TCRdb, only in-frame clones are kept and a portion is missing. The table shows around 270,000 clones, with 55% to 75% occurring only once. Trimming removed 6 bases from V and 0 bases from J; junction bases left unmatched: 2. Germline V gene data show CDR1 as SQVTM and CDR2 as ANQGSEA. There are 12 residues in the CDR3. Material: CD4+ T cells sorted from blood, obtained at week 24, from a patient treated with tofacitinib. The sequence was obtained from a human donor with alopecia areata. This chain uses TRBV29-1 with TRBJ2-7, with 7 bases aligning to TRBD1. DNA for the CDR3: TGCAGCGTACAGGGGAGCTCCTACGAGCAGTACTTC. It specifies CSVQGSSYEQYF.